These 29 T cell receptor beta chains were sequenced from one sample in a study of tissue T cells after allogeneic stem cell transplantation. The table came from immunoSEQ multiplex PCR; TCRdb's copy has only in-frame clones and leaves some out. The sample lists about 50,000 clones, 65% to 80% occurring once. Sequencing was done on a sample of sorted cells pooled from one or two spleens. The receptors originated from a pool of C57BL/6 mice in good health.

Regarding this clone: Mouse names are used for the genes. The read is 1 residue too short to cover the CDR3 end, so that end is filled in from the germline J gene. The V gene is TRBV12-2, the J gene TRBJ2-3, with 10 bases identical to TRBD2. The CDR3 covers 15 residues. The V and J ends lost 6 bases and 0 bases, in that order; junction bases with no gene match: 5. Looked up from germline, CDR1 is SGHLS and CDR2 is HYDKME. The sequenced CDR3 bases are TGTGCCAGCCCTGGGACTGGGGCTAGTGCAGAAACGCTGTAT. It specifies CASPGTGASAETLY. The full CDR3 sequence reads CASPGTGASAETLYF. Full variable domain (outside the CDR3, taken from reference TRBV12-2 and TRBJ2-3): NSGVVQSPRYIIKGKGERSILKCIPISGHLSVAWYQQTQGQELKFFIQHYDKMERDKGNLPSRFSVQQFDDYHSEMNMSALELEDSAVYFCASPGTGASAETLYFGSGTRLTVL.

Comments on this clone: Gene and germline names: mouse. The sequenced fragment ends 1 residue before the CDR3 boundary, so the rest is inferred from the germline J gene. The genes are TRBV29 and TRBJ1-1; D is undetermined. This CDR3 is 13 amino acids long. The V end lost 5 bases, the J end lost 0 bases, and 7 bases lay between the germline ends. Germline assignment: CDR1 MSHET and CDR2 SYDVDS. The CDR3 loop is CASSKRPNTEVFF. The DNA read from the CDR3 is TGTGCTAGCAGTAAGAGGCCAAACACAGAAGTCTTC.

Worth noting for this clone: Each gene name is a mouse one. The CDR3 end is not reached by the read, which stops 1 residue before it; the germline J gene fills it in. The chain is built from TRBV13-2 and TRBJ2-1, with D possibly being TRBD2 (6 bases). V was trimmed by 0 bases and J by 1 base, leaving 8 bases between them. CDR1 is NNHNN and CDR2 is SYGAGS in the germline V gene (reference sequence). This CDR3 contains 15 residues. The CDR3 bases that were read are TGTGCCAGCGGTGATGGGACTGCCAACTATGCTGAGCAGTTC. Its translation: CASGDGTANYAEQF. The whole CDR3 sequence reads CASGDGTANYAEQFF.

Concerning this clone: The gene symbols are mouse symbols. The read terminates 1 residue before the CDR3 end, so the remaining end is supplied by the germline J gene. Other DNA sequences within the sample encode an identical CDR3. This rearrangement joins TRBV12-1 to TRBJ2-5, with 9 bases identical to TRBD2. This CDR3 is built from 14 residues. V lost 4 bases and J lost 3; bases outside the gene matches: 4. CDR1 is SGHSN, CDR2 HYEKVE, per germline. CDR3 bases read: TGTGCCAGCTCACCCCTGGGGGGGCAAGACACCCAGTAC. Translating gives CASSPLGGQDTQY. The entire CDR3 reads CASSPLGGQDTQYF.

A remark on this clone: Here the gene names and germline are mouse. Coverage ceases 1 residue before the CDR3 finishes, and the germline J gene fills in the end. J is TRBJ1-5 and V is TRBV12-1, with a weak D call TRBD1 (5 bases). V was pared by 1 base and J by 1 base, with 7 bases between. The V gene's germline CDR1 is SGHSN and CDR2 HYEKVE. CDR3 length equals 14 residues. CDR3 DNA (partial): TGTGCCAGCTCTCTTGACAGAAACAACCAGGCTCCGCTT. This codes for CASSLDRNNQAPL. From start to end, the CDR3 is CASSLDRNNQAPLF.

Note on this clone: The gene names here belong to mouse. Read data end 1 residue before the CDR3 end; the end is taken from the germline J gene. This chain joins TRBV5 and TRBJ2-3; 11 bases line up with TRBD2. Germline assignment: CDR1 LGHNA and CDR2 YNLKQL (reference sequence). Trimming removed 4 bases from V and 3 bases from J; junction bases left unmatched: 3. This CDR3 comprises 15 residues. The part of the CDR3 DNA that was read is TGTGCCAGCAGCCCACTGGGGGGGCGGGCAGAAACGCTGTAT. Translated: CASSPLGGRAETLY. The CDR3 in its entirety is CASSPLGGRAETLYF.

In regard to this clone: Gene names denote mouse genes. Read data end 1 residue before the CDR3 end; the end is taken from the germline J gene. The chain carries TRBV3 and TRBJ1-4; tentative D call: TRBD1 (6 bases). The CDR3 consists of 13 residues. V was clipped by 7 bases and J by 5 bases, with 11 bases between them. Germline assignment: CDR1 SNHLY and CDR2 FYNGKV (reference sequence). The CDR3 is CASNYRGNERLFF. The CDR3 bases that were read are TGTGCCAGCAACTATAGGGGGAACGAAAGATTATTT.

In regard to this clone: Mouse gene names apply. The CDR3 protein is CASGDAKESQNTLYF. The CDR3 DNA, read in part, is TGTGCCAGCGGTGATGCGAAGGAGAGTCAAAACACCTTGTAC. The chain combines TRBV13-2 with TRBJ2-4, with no clear D. With the read ending 1 residue before the CDR3 end, the germline J gene is used to fill in that end. CDR3 length: 15 amino acids. Germline CDR1 is NNHNN and CDR2 is SYGAGS (reference sequence). Trimming cost V 0 bases and J 0 bases, with 8 bases left between them.

Note on this clone: Mouse gene names apply. The CDR3 end falls 1 residue outside the read, so it is completed with the germline J gene. The chain joins TRBV13-2 to TRBJ1-1; 7 nucleotides match TRBD1. The ends lost 0 bases at V and 6 bases at J; junction bases unmatched: 2. Germline lookup yields CDR1 NNHNN and CDR2 SYGAGS (reference sequence). This CDR3 comprises 13 residues. The covered CDR3 bases are TGTGCCAGCGGTGATGAAGGGACAGCAGAAGTCTTC. The encoded protein is CASGDEGTAEVF. The entire CDR3 reads CASGDEGTAEVFF.

This clone was seen a single time. The gene names here belong to mouse. The read stops 1 residue short of the end of the CDR3; the missing end is completed from the germline J gene. The J gene is TRBJ1-2, the V gene TRBV13-2; unclear D gene. The ends were cut back, 2 bases at V and 4 bases at J, with 6 bases in the middle. CDR3 length: 12 amino acids. The germline V gene encodes CDR1 NNHNN and CDR2 SYGAGS (reference sequence). CDR3 residues: CASGESASDYTF. The covered CDR3 bases are TGTGCCAGCGGTGAGTCAGCCTCCGACTACACC.

This clone was detected a few times. The germline and genes are mouse ones. The CDR3 DNA, read in part, is TGTGCCAGCAGCCACCCAACAGGGGTCATTTCCAACGAAAGATTATTT. It encodes CASSHPTGVISNERLF. The full CDR3 sequence reads CASSHPTGVISNERLFF. The chain joins TRBV2 to TRBJ1-4, with 7 bases lining up with TRBD1. The read halts 1 residue ahead of the CDR3 end, with the missing end drawn from the germline J gene. Germline-derived CDR1 and CDR2 are LGHNA and YSYQKL. With V trimmed by 3 bases and J by 0 bases, 7 bases remained unmatched. This CDR3 has 17 amino acids. Drawing the rest from reference TRBV2 and TRBJ1-4, the complete variable domain is DPKIIQKPKYLVAVTGSEKILICEQYLGHNAMYWYRQSAKKPLEFMFSYSYQKLMDNQTASSRFQPQSSKKNHLDLQITALKPDDSATYFCASSHPTGVISNERLFFGHGTKLSVL.

As concerns this clone: The gene symbols are mouse symbols. The CDR3 extends 1 residue past the end of the read, so its final part is completed from the germline J gene. This chain uses TRBV13-1 with TRBJ2-1, with D uncertain. CDR1 NSHNY and CDR2 SYGAGN come from the germline V gene. This CDR3 is 12 amino acids long. Trimming pared 7 bases from V and 0 bases from J, leaving 5 bases between. CDR3 DNA, as far as it was read: TGTGCCAGCTCCACTAACTATGCTGAGCAGTTC. It codes for CASSTNYAEQF. The entire CDR3 protein reads CASSTNYAEQFF.

With respect to this clone: Each gene name is a mouse one. The read falls 1 residue short of the CDR3 end, and the missing part is taken from the germline J gene. The chain is built from TRBV12-1 and TRBJ1-6; the D is unclear. TRBJ1-6 is an open reading frame whose function is uncertain. Germline V gene sequence: CDR1 SGHSN, CDR2 HYEKVE. The germline V and J ends were trimmed by 1 base and 2 bases, with 2 bases remaining between them. This CDR3 has 13 amino acids. The part of the CDR3 DNA that was read is TGTGCCAGCTCTCTTCCCTATAATTCGCCCCTCTAC. This codes for CASSLPYNSPLY. The whole CDR3 is CASSLPYNSPLYF.

On this clone itself: Mouse gene names and germline throughout. The CDR3 end lies 1 residue beyond the end of the read and is filled in from the germline J gene. The chain couples TRBV5 to TRBJ1-4; TRBD1 matches 7 bases. CDR1 is LGHNA, CDR2 YNLKQL, per germline (reference sequence). There are 16 residues in the CDR3. With V trimmed by 4 bases and J by 0 bases, 5 bases remained unmatched. Partial CDR3 DNA: TGTGCCAGCAGCCCAGGGGGGCCCGTTTCCAACGAAAGATTATTT. Encoded protein: CASSPGGPVSNERLF. The CDR3 in full is CASSPGGPVSNERLFF.

In the case of this clone: Gene labels here are mouse ones. The missing CDR3 end, 1 residue past where the read stops, is filled in from the germline J gene. The V gene is TRBV16, the J gene TRBJ2-4; 9 nucleotides agree with TRBD1. From germline, CDR1 is SGHSA and CDR2 FRNQAP. The CDR3 loop spans 17 amino acids. V lost 4 bases and J lost 0; bases outside the gene matches: 8. The CDR3 DNA, read in part, is TGTGCAAGCAGCTCAGCGGGACAGGGTCCTAGTCAAAACACCTTGTAC. Amino acid sequence: CASSSAGQGPSQNTLY. The CDR3, in full, reads CASSSAGQGPSQNTLYF.

Points on this clone: The gene names here belong to mouse. The read is 1 residue too short to cover the CDR3 end, so that end is filled in from the germline J gene. This chain joins TRBV3 and TRBJ2-4, with D maybe TRBD1 (5 bases). Trimming took 3 bases from V and 3 from J, leaving 10 bases between them. In germline, CDR1 is SNHLY, CDR2 FYNGKV (reference sequence). The CDR3 covers 14 residues. The DNA read from the CDR3 is TGTGCCAGCAGCTTTCAGGGAAGACAAAACACCTTGTAC. Translated: CASSFQGRQNTLY. The whole CDR3 sequence reads CASSFQGRQNTLYF.

Comments on this clone: Mouse gene names and germline throughout. The read stops 1 residue short of the end of the CDR3; the missing end is completed from the germline J gene. The chain has TRBV29 and TRBJ1-4; TRBD1 matches 8 bases. Trimming removed 8 bases from V and 7 bases from J; junction bases left unmatched: 6. Germline-derived CDR1 and CDR2 are MSHET and SYDVDS. The CDR3 spans 13 residues. CDR3 DNA (partial): TGTGCTAGCCGACAGGGGCGGGTCGAAAGATTATTT. It encodes CASRQGRVERLF. Given in full, the CDR3 is CASRQGRVERLFF.

Regarding this clone: Gene names denote mouse genes. The read is 1 residue too short to cover the CDR3 end, so that end is filled in from the germline J gene. The chain recombines TRBV29 with TRBJ2-2, with 8 bases that match TRBD1. The CDR3 is 14 residues long. J lost 3 bases, V lost 6 bases, and 3 bases had no gene match. Germline V lookup: CDR1 MSHET, CDR2 SYDVDS. The sequenced part of the CDR3 DNA is TGTGCTAGCAGCTCGGACAGGGACACCGGGCAGCTCTAC. Residues: CASSSDRDTGQLY. The CDR3 in its entirety is CASSSDRDTGQLYF.

With regard to this clone: The germline and genes are mouse ones. The read terminates 1 residue before the CDR3 end, so the remaining end is supplied by the germline J gene. The J gene is TRBJ2-4, the V gene TRBV13-1; 8 bases fit TRBD1. Trimming removed 3 bases from V and 3 bases from J; junction bases left unmatched: 3. This CDR3 contains 14 residues. CDR1 is NSHNY, CDR2 SYGAGN, per germline. The CDR3 bases that were read are TGTGCCAGCAGTGGGACAGGGAGGCAAAACACCTTGTAC. It yields the protein CASSGTGRQNTLY. The CDR3 as a whole reads CASSGTGRQNTLYF.

As regards this clone: Gene names are mouse gene names. The CDR3 end falls 1 residue outside the read, so it is completed with the germline J gene. The V gene is TRBV12-2, the J gene TRBJ2-1, with 8 nucleotides matching TRBD2. CDR1 and CDR2 from the germline V gene are SGHLS and HYDKME. J lost 2 bases, V lost 0 bases, and 8 bases had no gene match. This CDR3 spans 17 amino acids. Here the CDR3 reads CASSLDGGGRDYAEQFF. The CDR3 bases that were read are TGTGCCAGCTCTCTCGATGGGGGGGGGCGCGACTATGCTGAGCAGTTC. Looking up the rest from reference TRBV12-2 and TRBJ2-1 gives the full variable domain: NSGVVQSPRYIIKGKGERSILKCIPISGHLSVAWYQQTQGQELKFFIQHYDKMERDKGNLPSRFSVQQFDDYHSEMNMSALELEDSAVYFCASSLDGGGRDYAEQFFGPGTRLTVL.

With respect to this clone: Genes here carry mouse names. The CDR3 extends 1 residue past the end of the read, so its final part is completed from the germline J gene. The V call is TRBV12-2, the J call TRBJ2-3; D call uncertain. From germline, CDR1 is SGHLS and CDR2 HYDKME. The CDR3 extends over 12 amino acids. The V gene lost 0 bases and the J gene lost 2 bases, with 2 bases spanning the gap. The CDR3 reads CASSLNAETLYF. CDR3 DNA, as far as it was read: TGTGCCAGCTCTCTCAATGCAGAAACGCTGTAT. Looking up the rest from reference TRBV12-2 and TRBJ2-3 gives the full variable domain: NSGVVQSPRYIIKGKGERSILKCIPISGHLSVAWYQQTQGQELKFFIQHYDKMERDKGNLPSRFSVQQFDDYHSEMNMSALELEDSAVYFCASSLNAETLYFGSGTRLTVL.

Comment on this clone: The listed genes are named as in mouse. The read is 1 residue too short to cover the CDR3 end, so that end is filled in from the germline J gene. The chain links TRBV15 to TRBJ1-6; 7 bases fit TRBD1. TRBJ1-6 belongs to the ORF category, with a function that is uncertain. V lost 0 bases, J lost 0 bases, and 5 bases stayed unmatched. Per germline, CDR1 SGHND and CDR2 FRSKSL. There are 18 residues in the CDR3. The CDR3 region is CASSLAGGQHSYNSPLYF. The part of the CDR3 DNA that was read is TGTGCCAGCAGTTTAGCGGGGGGACAGCATTCCTATAATTCGCCCCTCTAC.

Note on this clone: The gene names given are mouse names. Sequencing ends 1 residue short of the CDR3 end; the germline J gene provides the rest. The chain recombines TRBV1 with TRBJ1-6; unclear D gene. TRBJ1-6 is filed as an ORF, its function uncertain. The CDR3 spans 14 residues. CDR1 and CDR2 (germline): NSQYPW, LRSPGD (reference sequence). The germline V and J ends were trimmed by 0 bases and 5 bases, with 5 bases remaining between them. The CDR3 loop is CTCSADWNNSPLYF. The CDR3 DNA, read in part, is TGCACCTGCAGTGCAGATTGGAATAATTCGCCCCTCTAC.

Notes on this clone: Mouse germline and gene names are used. The CDR3 reads CASSQGGRQNTLYF. The CDR3 DNA, read in part, is TGTGCCAGCAGCCAAGGGGGTCGTCAAAACACCTTGTAC. The V call is TRBV5, the J call TRBJ2-4; D is ambiguous. Read coverage stops 1 residue before the CDR3 terminus; the germline J gene supplies the remainder. The V end was cut by 1 base, the J end by 1 base, with 6 bases between. The CDR3 extends over 14 amino acids. Germline V gene sequence: CDR1 LGHNA, CDR2 YNLKQL (reference sequence).

With regard to this clone: Gene names are the mouse ones. The read ends 1 residue shy of where the CDR3 ends; the end is completed using the germline J gene. The V call is TRBV5, the J call TRBJ2-3; TRBD2 agrees at 9 bases. V shed 1 base and J 3 bases; nucleotides not matched to a gene: 2. Germline CDR1 is LGHNA and CDR2 is YNLKQL (reference sequence). The CDR3 is 15 amino acids. CDR3 DNA, as far as it was read: TGTGCCAGCAGCCAAGCCGGACTGGGGGCAGAAACGCTGTAT. Translating it yields CASSQAGLGAETLY. The entire CDR3 protein reads CASSQAGLGAETLYF.

Points on this clone: Mouse germline and gene names are used. The missing CDR3 end, 1 residue past where the read stops, is filled in from the germline J gene. The sample has other DNA sequences that encode this CDR3 too. The chain uses TRBV5 and TRBJ2-1, with 10 positions matching TRBD2. Germline CDR1 and CDR2: LGHNA and YNLKQL (reference sequence). Losses at the gene ends were 0 bases for V and 1 base for J; bases not matched to a gene: 0. The CDR3 consists of 16 residues. The CDR3 reads CASSQDWGGNYAEQFF. The CDR3 DNA, read in part, is TGTGCCAGCAGCCAAGACTGGGGGGGCAACTATGCTGAGCAGTTC.

In regard to this clone: Genes and germline come from the mouse. The CDR3 goes on 1 residue after the read ends, and that part is filled in from the germline J gene. The chain employs TRBV13-3 and TRBJ1-2; no clear D gene. Germline-derived CDR1 and CDR2 are NNHDY and SYVADS. The CDR3 consists of 12 residues. V was trimmed by 4 bases and J by 5 bases, leaving 9 bases between them. Partial CDR3 DNA: TGTGCCAGCAGTCCGGGAAGGTCCGACTACACC. Amino acid sequence: CASSPGRSDYT. The entire CDR3 sequence reads CASSPGRSDYTF.

To note about this clone: Gene names follow the mouse nomenclature. With the read ending 1 residue before the CDR3 end, the germline J gene is used to fill in that end. V is TRBV14 and J is TRBJ1-5; TRBD1 matches at 10 bases. This CDR3 contains 13 residues. V shed 5 bases, J shed 9 bases, and the junction held 5 bases outside the gene matches. From germline, CDR1 is SGHDT and CDR2 FRDEAV. CDR3 bases read: TGTGCCAGCAGCGCCGGGACAGGGGTGGCTCCGCTT. It encodes CASSAGTGVAPL. The entire CDR3 protein reads CASSAGTGVAPLF.

In the case of this clone: Each gene name is a mouse one. The read ends 1 residue early relative to the CDR3; the germline J gene fills the gap. V usage is TRBV19 and J usage is TRBJ2-5, with D hard to call. The CDR3 consists of 12 residues. From germline, CDR1 is FNHDT and CDR2 SITEND (reference sequence). Trimming removed 1 base from V and 4 bases from J, with 4 bases in between. The chain's CDR3 is CASSIREDTQYF. The DNA read from the CDR3 is TGTGCCAGCAGTATAAGGGAAGACACCCAGTAC.